This TCR beta chain was sequenced for a study of blood T cell repertoires in COVID-19. The overall study: Samples taken during acute and convalescent COVID-19 were collected in the United States, Italy and Spain. Sources were T cells, B-cell-depleted T cells, or PBMCs; the material itself was cDNA or gDNA.

Trimming cost V 2 bases and J 4 bases, with 23 bases left between them. CDR3 length: 17 residues. Germline-derived CDR1 and CDR2 are GTSNPN and SVGIG (reference sequence). Under the authors' procedure: For nucleated cells, counts were estimated from reference gene primer amplification. Here immunoSEQ multiplex PCR was the method, and the copy in TCRdb shows in-frame clones only, minus some. That table furnishes V, J and clone size, whereas the DNA furnished D and trimming. The table records a few hundred thousand clones, 80% to 90% of them present only once. The chain uses TRBV30 and TRBJ1-2, with unresolved D. Sequencing used peripheral blood. The source is a young man with acute or convalescent COVID-19. CDR3 region: CAWSLSRGQANIYGYTF. The CDR3 DNA reads as TGTGCCTGGAGTTTATCTCGCGGGCAGGCGAATATCTATGGCTACACCTTC.